These 14 T cell receptor beta chains share one sample of origin, sequenced in a study of blood T cells in healthy people across ages. A J-beta primer mix and a sample-barcoded 5' primer were used in a second PCR of roughly 7 to 12 cycles. TCRdb redid the calling of the 5' RACE reads with MiXCR, one entry per CDR3 protein. The sample lists about 1,000,000 distinct CDR3 sequences, more than 40% occurring once. The sample comprised blood. These receptors originate from a woman aged 55-75 years in good health.

This clonotype has only a few counts. The chain has TRBV9 and TRBJ2-6, with D possibly being TRBD1 (6 bases). Trimming removed 0 bases at V and 0 bases at J, with 16 bases between. The CDR3 is 19 residues long. Germline CDR1 SGDLS, CDR2 YYNGEE. The CDR3 DNA is TGTGCCAGCAGCGTAGAAGGGCAGGGGCCCCCCTCTGGGGCCAACGTCCTGACTTTC. This codes for CASSVEGQGPPSGANVLTF.

This chain links TRBV29-1 with TRBJ1-5, with D tentatively TRBD1 (5 bases). This CDR3 has 14 residues. CDR1 and CDR2 from the germline V gene are SQVTM and ANQGSEA. Trimming stripped 4 bases from V and 1 base from J, with 11 bases between. DNA for the CDR3: TGCAGCGTTGTGGTGGGGCAAAGCAATCAGCCCCAGCATTTT. Translated: CSVVVGQSNQPQHF.

The chain carries TRBV7-8 and TRBJ1-1, with TRBD1 matching 9 bases. The V gene end was trimmed by 3 bases and the J gene end by 0 bases; junction bases not matched to a gene: 5. The CDR3 consists of 16 residues. CDR1 and CDR2 (germline): SGHVS, FQNEAQ. The CDR3 protein is CASSFRDRDMNTEAFF. CDR3 in DNA: TGTGCCAGCAGCTTTCGGGACAGGGATATGAACACTGAAGCTTTCTTT.

The genes are TRBV21-1 and TRBJ2-5; the table's D call TRBD1 went unverified against the DNA. TRBV21-1 is noted as a pseudogene. The CDR3 covers 17 residues. CDR3 sequence reads: CASSTQRGNRKGETQYF. In DNA form, the CDR3 reads TGTGCCAGCAGCACCCAACGGGGCAATCGGAAAGGGGAGACCCAGTACTTC.

In its sample, this clonotype was seen many times. The V gene is TRBV5-1, the J gene TRBJ2-1; perhaps D is TRBD1 or TRBD2 (5 bases each). This CDR3 contains 12 residues. CDR1 and CDR2 from the germline V gene are SGHRS and YFSETQ. Trimming took off 0 bases at V and 9 bases at J, with 7 bases between the two ends. The CDR3 loop is CASSLEGSEQFF. The CDR3 DNA reads TGCGCCAGCAGCTTGGAGGGGAGTGAGCAGTTCTTC.

The chain couples TRBV18 to TRBJ2-5; 9 bases align to TRBD2. The closer fit of TRBJ2-7 to the DNA end suggests the J call may be wrong. The CDR3 spans 16 residues. The germline gives CDR1 KGHSH, CDR2 LQKENI. The CDR3 loop reads CASSTISGSLSVEQYF. The CDR3, as DNA: TGTGCCAGCTCAACGATTAGCGGGAGTCTCTCCGTCGAGCAGTACTTC.

The rearrangement links TRBV6-5 to TRBJ2-1; D possibly corresponds to TRBD1 (5 bases). CDR1 is MNHEY, CDR2 SVGAGI, per germline. The CDR3 spans 13 residues. The V end was cut by 2 bases, the J end by 10 bases, with 12 bases between. This CDR3 is CASSYVSGSEQFF. CDR3 sequence (DNA): TGTGCCAGCAGTTACGTTTCAGGGTCGGAGCAGTTCTTC.

The chain employs TRBV20-1 and TRBJ2-5; D gene uncertain. Per germline, CDR1 DFQATT and CDR2 SNEGSKA (reference sequence). The germline V and J ends were trimmed by 0 bases and 3 bases, with 14 bases remaining between them. There are 15 residues in the CDR3. CDR3 sequence (DNA): TGCAGTGCTAGAGAAGCAGGTTCGGACGAAGAGACCCAGTACTTC. As protein: CSAREAGSDEETQYF.

The V gene is TRBV24-1, the J gene TRBJ2-5; D assignment may be TRBD1 or TRBD2 (5 bases each). This CDR3 region has 12 residues. CDR1 is KGHDR, CDR2 SFDVKD, per germline. V dropped 5 bases and J dropped 4 bases, with 7 bases sitting between them. This CDR3 is CATSGGLETQYF. The CDR3 DNA reads TGTGCCACCAGTGGGGGGTTAGAGACCCAGTACTTC.

The chain uses TRBV7-8 and TRBJ1-2, with D tentatively TRBD1 (6 bases). CDR3 length: 14 residues. The V gene lost 2 bases and the J gene lost 8 bases, with 15 bases spanning the gap. The germline gives CDR1 SGHVS, CDR2 FQNEAQ. The CDR3 loop is CASSLTLDSLGYTF. CDR3 DNA: TGTGCCAGCAGCTTAACCCTGGACAGTCTGGGCTACACCTTC.

Within the sample, this clonotype is large (0.1 to 1%). A read error is possible here, since a much larger clone lies one base away. V gene TRBV20-1 combines with J gene TRBJ2-5, with D perhaps matching TRBD1 (5 bases). V lost 0 bases and J 11 bases, leaving 31 bases between the germline ends. This CDR3 has 18 residues. Germline V gene lookup returns CDR1 DFQATT and CDR2 SNEGSKA (reference sequence). The CDR3 nucleotides are TGCAGTGCTAGAGATAGTTTCCAGCGACAGACCCTTGGCAATGAGCAGTACTTC. Its protein product is CSARDSFQRQTLGNEQYF.

This clonotype was counted once. The V call is TRBV2, the J call TRBJ2-3, with 10 bases matching TRBD2. The CDR3 contains 14 residues. Germline CDR1 SNHLY, CDR2 FYNNEI. V gave up 2 bases and J gave up 6 bases; unmatched junction bases: 2. The CDR3 nucleotides are TGTGCCAGCAGTGAAATAGCGGGGGGCGATACGCAGTATTTT. Its translation: CASSEIAGGDTQYF.

This chain's CDR3 is CASSQDGQGKWGGYTF. For the CDR3, the DNA is TGTGCCAGCAGCCAAGATGGACAGGGAAAATGGGGAGGCTACACCTTC. J is TRBJ1-2 and V is TRBV14, with TRBD1 matching 8 bases. From germline, CDR1 is SGHDN and CDR2 FVKESK. The V segment lost 0 bases and the J segment 8 bases; nucleotides outside the gene matches: 11. CDR3 length equals 16 residues.

The chain joins TRBV11-1 to TRBJ2-1; 8 bases are shared with TRBD1. The CDR3 sequence is 13 residues long. The junction had 10 bases not matched to a gene; V was cut back by 5 bases and J by 13 bases. From germline, CDR1 is SGHAT and CDR2 FQDESV (reference sequence). The CDR3 DNA sequence: TGTGCCAGCAGCAACCGGGACAGGAACTACCAGTTCTTC. This codes for CASSNRDRNYQFF.